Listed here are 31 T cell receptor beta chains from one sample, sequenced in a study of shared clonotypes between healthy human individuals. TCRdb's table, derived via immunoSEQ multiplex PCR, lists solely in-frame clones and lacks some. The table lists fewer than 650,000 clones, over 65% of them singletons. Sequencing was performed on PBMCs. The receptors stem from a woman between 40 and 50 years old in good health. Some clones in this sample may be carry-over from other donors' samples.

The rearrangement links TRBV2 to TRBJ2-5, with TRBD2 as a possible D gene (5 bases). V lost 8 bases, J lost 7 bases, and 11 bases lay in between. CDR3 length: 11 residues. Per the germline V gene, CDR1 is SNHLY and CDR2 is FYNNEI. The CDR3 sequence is CASLYAGTQYF. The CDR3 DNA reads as TGTGCCAGCTTATATGCGGGGACCCAGTACTTC.

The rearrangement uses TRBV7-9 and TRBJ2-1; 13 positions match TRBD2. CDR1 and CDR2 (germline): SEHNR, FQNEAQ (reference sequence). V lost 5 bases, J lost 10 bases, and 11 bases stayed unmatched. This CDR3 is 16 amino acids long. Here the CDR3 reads CASSPHGTSGVLEQFF. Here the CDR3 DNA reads TGTGCCAGCAGCCCCCATGGGACTAGCGGGGTCTTGGAGCAGTTCTTC.

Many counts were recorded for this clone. The CDR3 DNA sequence: TGTGCCTGGAAAGACCCGGGACTAGATGGAAATGAGCAGTTCTTC. Its protein is CAWKDPGLDGNEQFF. The chain uses TRBV30 and TRBJ2-1; 8 bases are a match to TRBD2. Losses at the gene ends were 4 bases for V and 7 bases for J; bases not matched to a gene: 12. This CDR3 has 15 residues. Per the germline V gene, CDR1 is GTSNPN and CDR2 is SVGIG (reference sequence).

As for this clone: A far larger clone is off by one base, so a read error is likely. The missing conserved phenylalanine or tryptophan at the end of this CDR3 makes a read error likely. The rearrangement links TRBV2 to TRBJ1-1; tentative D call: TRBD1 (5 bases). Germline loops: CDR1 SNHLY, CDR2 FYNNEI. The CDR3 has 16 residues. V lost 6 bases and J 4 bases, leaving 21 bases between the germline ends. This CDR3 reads CASSEGRGSQPTEAFS. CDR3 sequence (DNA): TGTGCCAGCAGCGAGGGGCGGGGCAGCCAACCCACTGAAGCTTTCTCT.

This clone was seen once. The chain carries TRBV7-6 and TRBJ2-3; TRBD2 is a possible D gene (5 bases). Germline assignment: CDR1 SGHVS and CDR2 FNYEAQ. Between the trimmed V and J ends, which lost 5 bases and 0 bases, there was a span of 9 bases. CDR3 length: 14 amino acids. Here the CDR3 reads CASSPRGSTDTQYF. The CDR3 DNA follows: TGTGCCAGCAGCCCCCGGGGTAGCACAGATACGCAGTATTTT.

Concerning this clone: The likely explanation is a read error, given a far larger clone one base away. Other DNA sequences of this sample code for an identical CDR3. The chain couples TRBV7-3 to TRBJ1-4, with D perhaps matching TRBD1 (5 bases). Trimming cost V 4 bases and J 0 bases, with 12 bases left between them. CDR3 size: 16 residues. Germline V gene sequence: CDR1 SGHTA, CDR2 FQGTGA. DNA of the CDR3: TGTGCCAGCAGCTCTCGGGACCCCGCAACTAATGAAAAACTGTTTTTT. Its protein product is CASSSRDPATNEKLFF.

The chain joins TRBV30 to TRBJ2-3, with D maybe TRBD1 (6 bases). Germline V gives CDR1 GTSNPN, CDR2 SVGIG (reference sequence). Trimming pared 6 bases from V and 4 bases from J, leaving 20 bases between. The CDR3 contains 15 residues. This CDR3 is CACTGTLRKADTQYF. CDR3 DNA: TGTGCCTGTACAGGGACCCTGAGAAAAGCAGATACGCAGTATTTT. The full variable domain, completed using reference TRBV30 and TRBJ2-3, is SQTIHQWPATLVQPVGSPLSLECTVEGTSNPNLYWYRQAAGRGLQLLFYSVGIGQISSEVPQNLSASRPQDRQFILSSKKLLLSDSGFYLCACTGTLRKADTQYFGPGTRLTVL.

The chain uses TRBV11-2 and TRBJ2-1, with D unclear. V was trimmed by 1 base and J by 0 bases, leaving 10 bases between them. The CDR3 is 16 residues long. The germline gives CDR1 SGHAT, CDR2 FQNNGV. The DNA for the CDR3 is TGTGCCAGCAGCTTAGTCGACACCATCTCCTACAATGAGCAGTTCTTC. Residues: CASSLVDTISYNEQFF. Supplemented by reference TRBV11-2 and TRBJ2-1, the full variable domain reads EAGVAQSPRYKIIEKRQSVAFWCNPISGHATLYWYQQILGQGPKLLIQFQNNGVVDDSQLPKDRFSAERLKGVDSTLKIQPAKLEDSAVYLCASSLVDTISYNEQFFGPGTRLTVL.

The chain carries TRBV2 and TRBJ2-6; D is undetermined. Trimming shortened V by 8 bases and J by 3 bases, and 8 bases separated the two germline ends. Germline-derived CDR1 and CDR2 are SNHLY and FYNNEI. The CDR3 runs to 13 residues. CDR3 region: CASASFGANVLTF. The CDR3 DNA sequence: TGTGCCAGCGCGTCTTTTGGGGCCAACGTCCTGACTTTC.

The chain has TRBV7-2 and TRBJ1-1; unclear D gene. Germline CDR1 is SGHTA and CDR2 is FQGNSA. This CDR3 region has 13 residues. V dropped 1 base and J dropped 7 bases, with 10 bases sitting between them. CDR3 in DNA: TGTGCCAGCAGCTTAGGAGGCAACTTTGAAGCTTTCTTT. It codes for CASSLGGNFEAFF.

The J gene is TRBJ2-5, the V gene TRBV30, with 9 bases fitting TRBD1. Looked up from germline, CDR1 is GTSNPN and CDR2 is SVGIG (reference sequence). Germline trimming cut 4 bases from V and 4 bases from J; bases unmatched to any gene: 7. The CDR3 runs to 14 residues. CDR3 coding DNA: TGTGCCTGGAACCTCGGACAGGGGAGAGAGACCCAGTACTTC. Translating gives CAWNLGQGRETQYF.

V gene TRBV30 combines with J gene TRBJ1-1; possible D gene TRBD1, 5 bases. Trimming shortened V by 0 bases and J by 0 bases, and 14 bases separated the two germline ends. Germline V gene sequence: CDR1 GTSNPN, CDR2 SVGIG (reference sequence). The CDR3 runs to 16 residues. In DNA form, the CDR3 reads TGTGCCTGGAGTGTACATCGAGCAGGGATGAACACTGAAGCTTTCTTT. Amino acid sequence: CAWSVHRAGMNTEAFF.

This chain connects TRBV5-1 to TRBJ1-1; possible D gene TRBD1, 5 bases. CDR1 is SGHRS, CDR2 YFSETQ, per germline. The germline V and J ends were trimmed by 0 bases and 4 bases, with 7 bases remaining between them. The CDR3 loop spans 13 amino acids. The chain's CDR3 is CASSLAGITEAFF. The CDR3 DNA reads TGCGCCAGCAGCTTGGCAGGGATCACTGAAGCTTTCTTT. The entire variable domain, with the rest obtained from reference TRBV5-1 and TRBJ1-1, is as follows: KAGVTQTPRYLIKTRGQQVTLSCSPISGHRSVSWYQQTPGQGLQFLFEYFSETQRNKGNFPGRFSGRQFSNSRSEMNVSTLELGDSALYLCASSLAGITEAFFGQGTRLTVV.

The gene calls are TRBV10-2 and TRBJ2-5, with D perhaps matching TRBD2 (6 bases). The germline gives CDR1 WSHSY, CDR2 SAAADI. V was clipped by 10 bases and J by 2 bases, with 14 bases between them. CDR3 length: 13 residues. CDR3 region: CATSGLAQETQYF. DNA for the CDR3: TGCGCCACCTCGGGGCTAGCGCAAGAGACCCAGTACTTC.

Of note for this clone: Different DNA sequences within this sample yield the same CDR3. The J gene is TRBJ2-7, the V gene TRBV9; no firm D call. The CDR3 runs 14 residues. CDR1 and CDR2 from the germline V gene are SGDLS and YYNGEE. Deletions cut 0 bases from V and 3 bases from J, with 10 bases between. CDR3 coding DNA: TGTGCCAGCAGCGTAGGTGCTCAAGGCTACGAGCAGTACTTC. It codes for CASSVGAQGYEQYF.

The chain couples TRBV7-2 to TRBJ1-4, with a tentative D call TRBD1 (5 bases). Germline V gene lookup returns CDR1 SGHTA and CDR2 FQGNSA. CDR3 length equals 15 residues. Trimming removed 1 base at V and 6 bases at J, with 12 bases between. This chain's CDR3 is CASSLVGGADEKLFF. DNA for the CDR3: TGTGCCAGCAGCTTAGTGGGGGGAGCGGATGAAAAACTGTTTTTT.

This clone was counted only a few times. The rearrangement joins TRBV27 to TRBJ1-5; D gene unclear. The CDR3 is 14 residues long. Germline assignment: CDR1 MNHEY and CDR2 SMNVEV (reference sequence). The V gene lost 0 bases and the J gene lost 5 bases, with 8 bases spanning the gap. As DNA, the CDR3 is TGTGCCAGCAGTTTATCGGGAGGGTATCAGCCCCAGCATTTT. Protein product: CASSLSGGYQPQHF.

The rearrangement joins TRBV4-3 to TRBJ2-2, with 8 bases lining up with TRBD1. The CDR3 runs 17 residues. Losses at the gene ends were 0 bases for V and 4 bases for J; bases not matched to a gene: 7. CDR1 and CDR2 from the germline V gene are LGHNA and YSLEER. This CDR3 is CASSQDPPGGVTGELFF. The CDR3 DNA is TGCGCCAGCAGCCAAGATCCCCCAGGGGGCGTCACCGGGGAGCTGTTTTTT.

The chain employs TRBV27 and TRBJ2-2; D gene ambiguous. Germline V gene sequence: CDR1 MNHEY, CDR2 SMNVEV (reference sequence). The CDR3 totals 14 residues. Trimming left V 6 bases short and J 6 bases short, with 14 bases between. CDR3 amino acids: CASRVYRASGELFF. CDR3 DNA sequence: TGTGCCAGCAGAGTTTATCGGGCGTCCGGGGAGCTGTTTTTT.

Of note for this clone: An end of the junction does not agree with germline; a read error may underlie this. CDR3 protein: CAGSRQVLAQPQHF. For the CDR3, the DNA is TGTGCCGGCAGTCGACAGGTTCTTGCTCAGCCCCAGCATTTT. V and J are TRBV28 and TRBJ1-5; D may be TRBD1 (6 bases). This CDR3 is 14 amino acids long. Germline V CDR1 and CDR2: MDHEN, SYDVKM.

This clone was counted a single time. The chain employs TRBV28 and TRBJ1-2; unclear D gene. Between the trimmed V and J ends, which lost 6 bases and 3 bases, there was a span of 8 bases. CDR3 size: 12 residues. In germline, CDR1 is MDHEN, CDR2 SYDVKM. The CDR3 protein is CASSSGHYGYTF. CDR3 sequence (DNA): TGTGCCAGCAGCTCGGGTCACTATGGCTACACCTTC.

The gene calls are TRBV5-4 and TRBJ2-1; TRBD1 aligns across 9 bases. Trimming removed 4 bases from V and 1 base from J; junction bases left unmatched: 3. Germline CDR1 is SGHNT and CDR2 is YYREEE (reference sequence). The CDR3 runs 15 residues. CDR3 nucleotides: TGTGCCAGCAGCCCCGGGACAGGGTCCTACAATGAGCAGTTCTTC. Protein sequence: CASSPGTGSYNEQFF.

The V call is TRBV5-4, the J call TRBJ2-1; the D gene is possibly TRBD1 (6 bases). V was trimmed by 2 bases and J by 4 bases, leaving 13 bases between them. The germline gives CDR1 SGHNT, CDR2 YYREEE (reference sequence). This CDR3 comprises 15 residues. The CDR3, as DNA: TGTGCCAGCAGCTTAGGACAGAATACATACAATGAGCAGTTCTTC. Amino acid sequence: CASSLGQNTYNEQFF.

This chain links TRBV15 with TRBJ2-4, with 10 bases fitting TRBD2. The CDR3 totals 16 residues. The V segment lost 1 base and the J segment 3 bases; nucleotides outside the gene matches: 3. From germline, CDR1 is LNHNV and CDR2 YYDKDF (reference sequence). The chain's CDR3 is CATSRAAGGGKNIQYF. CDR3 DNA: TGTGCCACCAGCAGAGCAGCGGGAGGGGGCAAAAACATTCAGTACTTC. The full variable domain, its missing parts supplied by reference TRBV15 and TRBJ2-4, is DAMVIQNPRYQVTQFGKPVTLSCSQTLNHNVMYWYQQKSSQAPKLLFHYYDKDFNNEADTPDNFQSRRPNTSFCFLDIRSPGLGDTAMYLCATSRAAGGGKNIQYFGAGTRLSVL.

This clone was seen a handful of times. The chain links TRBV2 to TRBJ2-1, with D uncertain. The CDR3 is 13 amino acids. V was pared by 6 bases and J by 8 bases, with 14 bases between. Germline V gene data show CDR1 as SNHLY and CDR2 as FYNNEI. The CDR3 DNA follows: TGTGCCAGCAGCGAGTTAGAGTGGTATGAGCAGTTCTTC. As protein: CASSELEWYEQFF.

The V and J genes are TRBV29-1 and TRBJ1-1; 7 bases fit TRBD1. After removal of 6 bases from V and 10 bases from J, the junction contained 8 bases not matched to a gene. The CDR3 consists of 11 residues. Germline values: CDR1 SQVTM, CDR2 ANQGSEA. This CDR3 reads CSVPRGGRAFF. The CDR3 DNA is TGCAGCGTCCCCAGGGGGGGAAGAGCTTTCTTT.

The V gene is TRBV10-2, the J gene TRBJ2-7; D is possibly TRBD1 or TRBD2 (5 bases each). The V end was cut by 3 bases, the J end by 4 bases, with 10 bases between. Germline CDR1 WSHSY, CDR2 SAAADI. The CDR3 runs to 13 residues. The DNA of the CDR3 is TGCGCCAGCAGTGATGGGGGTGGTTACGAGCAGTACTTC. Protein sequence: CASSDGGGYEQYF.

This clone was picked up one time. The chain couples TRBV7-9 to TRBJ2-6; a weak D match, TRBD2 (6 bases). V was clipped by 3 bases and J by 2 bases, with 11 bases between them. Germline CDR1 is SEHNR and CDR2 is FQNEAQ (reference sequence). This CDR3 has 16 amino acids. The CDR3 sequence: CASSLRDRAGANVLTF. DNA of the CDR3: TGTGCCAGCAGCTTGCGGGATAGGGCTGGGGCCAACGTCCTGACTTTC.

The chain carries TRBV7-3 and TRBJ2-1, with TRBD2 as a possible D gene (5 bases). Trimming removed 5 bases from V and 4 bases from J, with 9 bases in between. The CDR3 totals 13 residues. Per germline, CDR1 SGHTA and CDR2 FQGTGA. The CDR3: CASSPGIYNEQFF. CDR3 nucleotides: TGTGCCAGCAGCCCGGGGATTTACAATGAGCAGTTCTTC.

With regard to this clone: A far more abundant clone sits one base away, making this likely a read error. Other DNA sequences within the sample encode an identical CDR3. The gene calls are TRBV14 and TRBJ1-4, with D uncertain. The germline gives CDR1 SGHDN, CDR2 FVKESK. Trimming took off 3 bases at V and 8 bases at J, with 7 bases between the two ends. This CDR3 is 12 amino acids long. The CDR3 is CASSQVIEKLFF. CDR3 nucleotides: TGTGCCAGCAGCCAGGTAATCGAAAAACTGTTTTTT.

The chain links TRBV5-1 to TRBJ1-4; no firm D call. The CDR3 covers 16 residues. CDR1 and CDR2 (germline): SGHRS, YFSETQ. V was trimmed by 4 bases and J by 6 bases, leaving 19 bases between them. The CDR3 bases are TGCGCCAGCAGCCCGGGCTCCGGGATAAAGGATGAAAAACTGTTTTTT. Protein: CASSPGSGIKDEKLFF.